The rows below give T cell receptor beta chains drawn from one sample of a study of blood T cells in healthy people across ages. Each CDR3 protein is one row after TCRdb ran MiXCR on the 5' RACE reads. The sample includes about 780,000 distinct CDR3 sequences, about 45% of them seen just once. Sequenced: blood. The receptors come from a man older than 75 in good health. Each CDR3 is given with its conserved first and last residue. The D gene is left open where the match is weak. Clone size, where shown, is once, few, many, or a class for clones that have expanded.

J,D,V,size,CDR3,DNA
TRBJ2-3,NA,TRBV5-1,NA,CASSLLPGEGTDTQYF,TGCGCCAGCAGCTTGTTACCAGGTGAAGGAACAGATACGCAGTATTTT
TRBJ2-1,TRBD1,TRBV20-1,NA,CSARPGQTIPEQFF,TGCAGTGCTCGACCGGGACAGACAATCCCTGAGCAGTTCTTC
TRBJ2-1,NA,TRBV7-2,few,CASSFFRQSDEQFF,TGTGCCAGCAGCTTCTTTAGGCAGTCTGATGAGCAGTTCTTC
TRBJ2-4,TRBD1,TRBV3-1,NA,CASSHTDRISGIQYF,TGTGCCAGCAGCCATACGGACAGGATCTCGGGCATTCAGTACTTC
TRBJ2-5,TRBD2,TRBV5-4,NA,CASSPGGLAGAFGETQYF,TGTGCCAGCAGCCCCGGCGGACTGGCGGGAGCTTTCGGAGAGACCCAGTACTTC
TRBJ2-5,TRBD2,TRBV6-2/TRBV6-3,few,CASSRRTSGTAYNEQYF,TGTGCCAGCAGCCGCCGGACTAGCGGGACGGCATACAATGAGCAGTACTTC
TRBJ2-2,TRBD1,TRBV28,NA,CASRDRGNTGELFF,TGTGCCAGCAGGGACAGGGGGAACACCGGGGAGCTGTTTTTT
TRBJ2-7,TRBD2,TRBV28,NA,CASSAVLAGVIAEQYF,TGTGCCAGCAGTGCAGTCCTAGCGGGCGTCATAGCCGAGCAGTACTTC
TRBJ2-3,NA,TRBV5-1,few,CASSLGLTPAQYF,TGCGCCAGCAGCTTGGGCCTAACCCCCGCACAGTATTTT
TRBJ2-1,NA,TRBV20-1,NA,CSASPGRLAPNEQFF,TGCAGTGCTAGCCCGGGCCGCCTCGCCCCCAATGAGCAGTTCTTC
TRBJ2-5,NA,TRBV11-3,NA,CASSLDRWDKVQETQYF,TGTGCCAGCAGCTTAGATCGGTGGGACAAAGTCCAAGAGACCCAGTACTTC
TRBJ2-7,TRBD1,TRBV6-2/TRBV6-3,NA,CASSRAGTDSYEQYF,TGTGCCAGCAGTCGTGCCGGGACAGACTCCTACGAGCAGTACTTC
TRBJ1-1,NA,TRBV25-1,NA,CASSAGTLEAFF,TGTGCCAGCAGTGCAGGTACGTTGGAAGCTTTCTTT
TRBJ2-1,TRBD1,TRBV5-1,few,CASSFRTGGASSYNEQFF,TGCGCCAGCAGCTTTAGGACAGGGGGCGCAAGCTCCTACAATGAGCAGTTCTTC
TRBJ1-2,NA,TRBV20-1,NA,CSARGGDYGYTF,TGCAGTGCTAGAGGGGGGGACTATGGCTACACCTTC
TRBJ1-2,TRBD1,TRBV12-3/TRBV12-4,NA,CASSESGGVLGWGYTF,TGTGCCAGCAGTGAATCAGGGGGAGTTTTAGGTTGGGGCTACACCTTC
TRBJ1-4,NA,TRBV4-1,NA,CASSQDHRTTGGNEKLFF,TGCGCCAGCAGCCAAGATCACAGGACGACCGGGGGTAATGAAAAACTGTTTTTT
TRBJ2-1,TRBD1,TRBV18,once,CASSRDRSSSALSYNEQFF,TGTGCCAGCTCCCGGGACAGGTCCTCTAGCGCCCTTTCCTACAATGAGCAGTTCTTC
TRBJ1-1,NA,TRBV7-3,NA,CASSERQSTEAFF,TGTGCCAGCAGCGAACGACAGAGCACTGAAGCTTTCTTT
TRBJ1-5,TRBD1,TRBV10-3,few,CAISDGTVTQPQHF,TGTGCCATCAGTGATGGGACAGTAACCCAGCCCCAGCATTTT
TRBJ2-7,TRBD1,TRBV3-1,few,CASSQVVGQGAYEQYF,TGTGCCAGCAGCCAAGTGGTGGGACAGGGGGCCTACGAGCAGTACTTC
TRBJ2-3,NA,TRBV14,few,CASSQLTGPDTQYF,TGTGCCAGCAGCCAACTGACGGGGCCAGATACGCAGTATTTT
TRBJ1-1,NA,TRBV20-1,NA,CSAQSVYGGGNTEAFF,TGCAGTGCGCAGAGCGTTTATGGTGGGGGAAACACTGAAGCTTTCTTT
TRBJ2-7,TRBD2,TRBV12-3/TRBV12-4,NA,CASSWRAGGWNEQYF,TGTGCCAGCAGTTGGAGAGCGGGAGGGTGGAACGAGCAGTACTTC
TRBJ2-7,TRBD2,TRBV13,NA,CASSATSDSYEQYF,TGTGCCAGCAGCGCAACTAGCGACTCCTACGAGCAGTACTTC
TRBJ2-7,TRBD1,TRBV2,few,CASSVDRGSSYEQYF,TGTGCCAGCAGTGTCGACAGGGGTAGCTCCTACGAGCAGTACTTC
TRBJ1-5,NA,TRBV5-1,NA,CASSLGSDQPQHF,TGCGCCAGCAGCTTGGGAAGCGATCAGCCCCAGCATTTT
TRBJ1-1,NA,TRBV12-3/TRBV12-4,once,CASSLRGQGDTEAFF,TGTGCCAGCAGTTTGAGAGGGCAGGGCGACACTGAAGCTTTCTTT
TRBJ2-5,TRBD2,TRBV28,NA,CASTKTGGRLAGGMNEQYF,TGTGCCAGCACCAAAACAGGGGGCCGACTAGCGGGAGGGATGAATGAGCAGTACTTC
TRBJ1-2,NA,TRBV10-3,many,CASTLGGNGYTF,TGTGCCAGCACCCTGGGGGGGAATGGCTACACCTTC
TRBJ2-1,TRBD2,TRBV7-3,NA,CASSLTGSGSLYEQFF,TGTGCCAGCAGCTTAACGGGTAGCGGGAGTCTGTATGAGCAGTTCTTC
TRBJ2-5,NA,TRBV7-2,NA,CASSLNEGETQYF,TGTGCCAGCAGCTTAAACGAGGGGGAGACCCAGTACTTC
TRBJ2-3,TRBD1,TRBV12-3/TRBV12-4,many,CASSHSGQGTDTQYF,TGTGCCAGCAGTCATTCGGGACAGGGCACAGATACGCAGTATTTT
TRBJ2-7,TRBD2,TRBV5-6,few,CASSFRTSGNNNEQYF,TGTGCCAGCAGCTTCAGGACTAGCGGGAATAACAATGAGCAGTACTTC
TRBJ2-5,NA,TRBV2,NA,CASRKGAGQETQYF,TGTGCCAGCAGAAAAGGGGCAGGGCAAGAGACCCAGTACTTC
TRBJ2-7,TRBD2,TRBV7-2,NA,CASTTATGSGSYEQYF,TGTGCCAGCACTACCGCGACGGGTAGCGGGAGCTACGAGCAGTACTTC
TRBJ2-7,TRBD1,TRBV11-3,NA,CASSLVWDREYEQYF,TGTGCCAGCAGCTTAGTGTGGGACAGGGAATACGAGCAGTACTTC
TRBJ2-5,NA,TRBV20-1,few,CSARVRKETQYF,TGCAGTGCTAGAGTCAGAAAAGAGACCCAGTACTTC
TRBJ2-3,TRBD2,TRBV20-1,NA,CSAASGTSGSTDTQYF,TGCAGTGCAGCCTCCGGGACTAGCGGGAGCACAGATACGCAGTATTTT
TRBJ2-5,NA,TRBV7-2,many,CASSRTAGVETQYF,TGTGCCAGCAGCCGGACTGCTGGGGTAGAGACCCAGTACTTC
TRBJ2-3,TRBD2,TRBV20-1,few,CSASVIAGARTQYF,TGCAGTGCTAGTGTCATAGCGGGAGCGCGTACGCAGTATTTT
TRBJ2-7,NA,TRBV7-2,NA,CASSLTVSYYNEQYF,TGTGCCAGCAGCTTAACGGTCTCTTACTACAATGAGCAGTACTTC
TRBJ2-7,TRBD1,TRBV7-3,NA,CASSRTGTGVPYEQYF,TGTGCCAGCAGCAGAACCGGGACAGGGGTTCCCTACGAGCAGTACTTC
TRBJ1-1,NA,TRBV6-1,NA,CASSDAAGEGFAFF,TGTGCCAGCAGTGACGCGGCCGGGGAGGGCTTCGCTTTCTTT
TRBJ2-7,TRBD1,TRBV30,NA,CAWGKGANYEQYF,TGTGCCTGGGGGAAGGGGGCGAACTACGAGCAGTACTTC
TRBJ1-2,TRBD1,TRBV20-1,NA,CSAEPGQGAEGYTF,TGCAGTGCTGAACCGGGACAGGGGGCGGAGGGCTACACCTTC
TRBJ2-7,NA,TRBV11-2,few,CASSLVRDPGGEQYF,TGTGCCAGCAGCTTAGTGAGAGACCCCGGGGGCGAGCAGTACTTC
TRBJ2-1,TRBD2,TRBV30,NA,CAWSGASGRPNEQFF,TGTGCCTGGAGTGGAGCTAGCGGGAGGCCCAATGAGCAGTTCTTC
TRBJ2-7,TRBD2,TRBV20-1,NA,CSATGLGVGEAQYF,TGCAGTGCTACGGGACTAGGCGTAGGGGAGGCCCAGTACTTC
TRBJ1-1,NA,TRBV12-3/TRBV12-4,NA,CASSSRQGWTEAFF,TGTGCCAGCAGTTCCCGGCAGGGGTGGACTGAAGCTTTCTTT
TRBJ2-7,TRBD1,TRBV6-1,NA,CASSEGQPFYEQYF,TGTGCCAGCAGTGAGGGACAGCCCTTCTACGAGCAGTACTTC
TRBJ1-6,NA,TRBV4-1,NA,CASSQDRARDMGNSPLHF,TGCGCCAGCAGCCAAGACCGGGCGAGGGACATGGGAAATTCACCCCTCCACTTT
TRBJ2-5,NA,TRBV7-2,NA,CASSPVVSSRGRETQYF,TGTGCCAGCAGCCCCGTAGTAAGCTCAAGGGGAAGAGAGACCCAGTACTTC
TRBJ2-1,NA,TRBV7-3,once,CAGSQTPATEQFF,TGTGCCGGCAGCCAAACGCCGGCCACGGAGCAGTTCTTC
TRBJ2-2,TRBD2,TRBV28,NA,CASRLAAWGELFF,TGTGCCAGCAGACTAGCGGCCTGGGGGGAGCTGTTTTTT
TRBJ1-1,TRBD1,TRBV5-6,few,CASNLPDRGGTEAFF,TGTGCCAGCAACTTGCCGGACAGGGGAGGCACTGAAGCTTTCTTT
TRBJ1-2,TRBD1,TRBV4-2,NA,CASSQDPGQGNYGYTF,TGTGCCAGCAGCCAAGACCCGGGACAGGGAAACTATGGCTACACCTTC
TRBJ2-3,TRBD2,TRBV12-3/TRBV12-4,NA,CASSLARTSGFTDTQYF,TGTGCCAGCAGTTTAGCGAGGACTAGCGGGTTCACAGATACGCAGTATTTT